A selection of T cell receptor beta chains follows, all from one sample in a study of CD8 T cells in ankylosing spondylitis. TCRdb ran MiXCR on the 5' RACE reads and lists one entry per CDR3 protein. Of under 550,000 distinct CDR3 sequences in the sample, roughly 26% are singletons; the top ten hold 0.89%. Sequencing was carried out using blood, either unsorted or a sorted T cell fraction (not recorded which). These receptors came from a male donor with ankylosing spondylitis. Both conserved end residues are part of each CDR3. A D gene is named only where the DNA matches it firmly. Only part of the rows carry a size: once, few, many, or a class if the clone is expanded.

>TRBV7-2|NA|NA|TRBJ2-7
TGTGCCAGCAGCTCAATGTTGAACGAGCAGTACTTC
CASSSMLNEQYF
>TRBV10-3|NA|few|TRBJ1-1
TGTGCCATCAGTGTGGGAGCAGACACTGAAGCTTTCTTT
CAISVGADTEAFF
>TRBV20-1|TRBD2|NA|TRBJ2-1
TGCGGGGCCGCGGGAGGGAAAGATGAGCAGTTCTTC
CGAAGGKDEQFF
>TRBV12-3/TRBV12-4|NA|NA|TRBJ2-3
TGTGCTACCTTACGGGGCAGCACAGATACGCAGTATTTT
CATLRGSTDTQYF
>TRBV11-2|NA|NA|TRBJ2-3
TGTGCCAGCAGCCCACCCTCCGGGAATACGCAGTATTTT
CASSPPSGNTQYF
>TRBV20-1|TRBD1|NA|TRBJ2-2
TGCAGTGCTAGACAGGGGGCGGTCACCGGGGAGCTGTTTTTT
CSARQGAVTGELFF
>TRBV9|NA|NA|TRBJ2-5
TGTGCCAGCAGCGCGGGCGGAGAGACCCAGTACTTC
CASSAGGETQYF
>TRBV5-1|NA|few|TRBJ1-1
TGCGCCAGCAGCAAGGACGTAAGCAGGGACACTGAAGCTTTCTTT
CASSKDVSRDTEAFF
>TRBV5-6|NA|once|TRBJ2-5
TGTGCCAGCAGCTTGGAGGGCAGGTCTCCAGAGACCCAGTACTTC
CASSLEGRSPETQYF
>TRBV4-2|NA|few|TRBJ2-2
TGTGCCAGCAGCCAAGATTCGGGCACCGGGGAGCTGTTTTTT
CASSQDSGTGELFF
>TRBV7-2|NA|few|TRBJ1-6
TGTGCCAGCAGCTTGATAGGGGGAGCCTATAATTCACCCCTCCACTTT
CASSLIGGAYNSPLHF
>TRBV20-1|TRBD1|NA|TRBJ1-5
TGCAGTGCTAGTCTAGAGGACAGGGCTAATCAGCCCCAGCATTTT
CSASLEDRANQPQHF
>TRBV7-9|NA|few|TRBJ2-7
TGTGCCAGCAGCGGGCTAGGCGTCGGGCCTTTTTCCGAGCAGTACTTC
CASSGLGVGPFSEQYF
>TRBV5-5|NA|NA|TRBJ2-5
TGTGCCAGCAGCCGACGGGTAGGGGAGACCCAGTACTTC
CASSRRVGETQYF
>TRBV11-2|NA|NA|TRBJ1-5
TGTGCCAGCAGCTTAGATCTTGGTTCTCAGCCCCAGCATTTT
CASSLDLGSQPQHF
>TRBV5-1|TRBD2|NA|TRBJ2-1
TGCGCCAGCAGCGTTAATACCGGGACTAGCGGGAGTAATGAGCAGTTCTTC
CASSVNTGTSGSNEQFF
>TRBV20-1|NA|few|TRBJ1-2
TGCAGTGCTGGAGAAAACTATGGCTACACCTTC
CSAGENYGYTF
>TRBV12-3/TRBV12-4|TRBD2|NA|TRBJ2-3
TGTGCCAGCAGTAGCGGGAGATCGAGTGGGACGCAGTATTTT
CASSSGRSSGTQYF
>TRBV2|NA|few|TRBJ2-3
TGTGCCAGCAGTCGTCAGGATACGCAGTATTTT
CASSRQDTQYF
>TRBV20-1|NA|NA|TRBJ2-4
TGCAGTGCTAGGGTAGAGGTGGGGAAAAACATTCAGTACTTC
CSARVEVGKNIQYF
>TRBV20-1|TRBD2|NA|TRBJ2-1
TGCAGTCTGATAGCGGGAGGGCCCGGGTACAATGAGCAGTTCTTC
CSLIAGGPGYNEQFF
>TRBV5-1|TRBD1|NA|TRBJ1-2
TGCGCCAGCAGCTCTACAGGGGGACACGGCTACACCTTC
CASSSTGGHGYTF
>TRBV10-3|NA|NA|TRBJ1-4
TGTGCCATCAGTGATCGGAGTTCTAATGAAAAACTGTTTTTT
CAISDRSSNEKLFF
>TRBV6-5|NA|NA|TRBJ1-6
TGTGCCAGCAGTTACAAGGGTTCACCCCTCCACTTT
CASSYKGSPLHF
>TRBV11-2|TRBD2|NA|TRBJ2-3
TGTGCCAGCAGCTTATCCGGGACTACTTTCACAGATACGCAGTATTTT
CASSLSGTTFTDTQYF